The clone carrying this TCR beta chain was counted a few times. Its antigen remains unknown. The data derive from a study of beta chain features in type 1 diabetes. The overall study: Sorted cells numbering around 100,000,000 were examined across all samples. Study-wide results and limits: Shortening that was moderate but significant affected the TCRB CDR3s of Type 1 diabetes patients in all four CD4+ subsets.

CD45RO/CCR7/CD25/CD127/CD95/CD27 staining was used to isolate CD4+ naive, central memory, regulatory and stem cell-like memory cells by sorting. The authors reverse transcribed all of the isolated RNA, so sequencing captured expressed TCRB transcripts. This table comes from immunoSEQ multiplex PCR, and its TCRdb copy is limited to in-frame clones, with some not included. Of 500,000 to 850,000 clones in the sample, around 15% were seen once. Trimming took 2 bases from V and 2 from J, leaving 11 bases between them. CDR3 length equals 14 residues. CDR1 is GTSNPN, CDR2 SVGIG, per germline (reference sequence).

This sequence was found in a man younger than 35 with type 1 diabetes. This chain joins TRBV30 and TRBJ2-3; D perhaps matches TRBD1 (7 bases). The sequenced material came from naive CD4+ T cells from blood. The CDR3 here is CAWSQGGVTDTQYF. DNA of the CDR3: TGTGCCTGGAGTCAGGGGGGAGTCACAGATACGCAGTATTTT. The entire variable domain, with the rest obtained from reference TRBV30 and TRBJ2-3, is as follows: SQTIHQWPATLVQPVGSPLSLECTVEGTSNPNLYWYRQAAGRGLQLLFYSVGIGQISSEVPQNLSASRPQDRQFILSSKKLLLSDSGFYLCAWSQGGVTDTQYFGPGTRLTVL.